These 3 T cell receptor beta chains came from one sample sequenced in a study of blood T cells in healthy people across ages. The authors ran a second PCR of roughly 6 to 12 cycles using a sample-barcoded 5' primer and a J-beta primer mix. TCRdb recomputed calls from the 5' RACE reads with MiXCR, one row per CDR3 protein. The sample has 1.5 million to 2 million distinct CDR3 sequences; 28% are singletons. The sample comprised blood. All receptors come from a woman aged 25 to 39 in good health.

The chain combines TRBV7-2 with TRBJ1-1; no clear D gene. The CDR3 sequence is 16 residues long. Trimming took 6 bases from V and 5 from J, leaving 22 bases between them. In germline, CDR1 is SGHTA, CDR2 FQGNSA. The DNA of the CDR3 is TGTGCCAGCAGTCCCTGGCACTCCTTGAGCGGAACTGAAGCTTTCTTT. Protein: CASSPWHSLSGTEAFF.

This chain uses TRBV7-6 with TRBJ1-5; a weak D match, TRBD1 (5 bases). This CDR3 region has 15 residues. Germline loops: CDR1 SGHVS, CDR2 FNYEAQ. V was trimmed by 1 base and J by 4 bases, leaving 11 bases between them. The DNA of the CDR3 is TGTGCCAGCAGCTTAGGGGGCAGCGCAAATCAGCCCCAGCATTTT. Its translation is CASSLGGSANQPQHF.

This clonotype was detected a few times. The CDR3 sequence is CSARQSSGNTIYF. In DNA form, the CDR3 reads TGCAGTGCTAGACAGAGCTCTGGAAACACCATATATTTT. This chain joins TRBV20-1 and TRBJ1-3; unclear D gene. This CDR3 is 13 amino acids long. Trimming shortened V by 2 bases and J by 0 bases, and 5 bases separated the two germline ends. Per germline, CDR1 DFQATT and CDR2 SNEGSKA (reference sequence).